These 23 T cell receptor beta chains share one sample of origin, sequenced in a study of T cell responses to AZD1222 COVID-19 vaccine. The protocol was immunoSEQ multiplex PCR, while the TCRdb copy is restricted to in-frame clones and leaves out a portion. Seen here are around 200,000 clones, 85% to 90% observed once, and the top ten hold approximately 0.5%. Specimen: peripheral blood, collected on day 0 of AZD1222 vaccination. These receptors were collected from an adult in good health.

The V call is TRBV5-4, the J call TRBJ2-3, with D uncertain. V was shortened by 0 bases and J by 0 bases, with 11 bases between the two germline ends. CDR1 and CDR2 from the germline V gene are SGHNT and YYREEE (reference sequence). The CDR3 length is 16 residues. CDR3 sequence (DNA): TGTGCCAGCAGCTTGGCCTCTGGGGTTAGCACAGATACGCAGTATTTT. Translating gives CASSLASGVSTDTQYF.

This clone was counted only a few times. CDR3 in DNA: TGTGCCACCCCGACCCGGGCGGAGACCCAGTACTTC. It is translated as CATPTRAETQYF. This chain connects TRBV6-5 to TRBJ2-5; D is ambiguous. This CDR3 spans 12 amino acids. V was shortened by 10 bases and J by 5 bases, with 14 bases between the two germline ends. The V gene's germline CDR1 is MNHEY and CDR2 SVGAGI.

In DNA form, the CDR3 reads TGTGCCAGCAGCTCCCAACAGGGTTGGGAGACCCAGTACTTC. It encodes CASSSQQGWETQYF. V and J are TRBV11-2 and TRBJ2-5; D is possibly TRBD1 (6 bases). This CDR3 spans 14 amino acids. Germline lookup yields CDR1 SGHAT and CDR2 FQNNGV. V was cut by 4 bases and J by 5 bases, with 14 bases left in between.

The gene calls are TRBV21-1 and TRBJ1-2. TRBV21-1 is listed as a pseudogene. The CDR3 consists of 13 residues. CDR3 DNA: TGTGCCAGCAGCAAAGGGCCCCGGAGGGGCTACACCTTC. This gives the protein CASSKGPRRGYTF.

The chain is built from TRBV19 and TRBJ2-3; D is uncertain. Germline-derived CDR1 and CDR2 are LNHDA and SQIVND (reference sequence). The CDR3 sequence is 13 residues long. V was cut by 3 bases and J by 0 bases, with 4 bases left in between. The DNA for the CDR3 is TGTGCCAGTAGTATCGACAGCACAGATACGCAGTATTTT. Amino acid sequence: CASSIDSTDTQYF. Full variable domain (rest looked up from reference TRBV19 and TRBJ2-3): DGGITQSPKYLFRKEGQNVTLSCEQNLNHDAMYWYRQDPGQGLRLIYYSQIVNDFQKGDIAEGYSVSREKKESFPLTVTSAQKNPTAFYLCASSIDSTDTQYFGPGTRLTVL.

The V gene is TRBV28, the J gene TRBJ2-5; unclear D gene. Trimming took off 1 base at V and 0 bases at J, with 0 bases between the two ends. Germline V lookup: CDR1 MDHEN, CDR2 SYDVKM. The CDR3 consists of 12 residues. The CDR3 DNA is TGTGCCAGCAGTTTATACCAAGAGACCCAGTACTTC. This sequence encodes CASSLYQETQYF.

The V gene is TRBV7-9, the J gene TRBJ1-2; D ambiguous. The germline V gene encodes CDR1 SEHNR and CDR2 FQNEAQ (reference sequence). Trimming took 6 bases from V and 1 from J, leaving 9 bases between them. The CDR3 covers 13 residues. CDR3 nucleotides: TGTGCCAGCAGTTTTGCCGATAACTATGGCTACACCTTC. It is translated as CASSFADNYGYTF.

The rearrangement uses TRBV7-9 and TRBJ1-5; TRBD1 is a possible D gene (5 bases). Germline V gene sequence: CDR1 SEHNR, CDR2 FQNEAQ (reference sequence). The CDR3 length is 14 residues. The ends were cut back, 0 bases at V and 6 bases at J, with 9 bases in the middle. DNA of the CDR3: TGTGCCAGCAGCTTAGCGGAGGGACGTCAGCCCCAGCATTTT. This translates into CASSLAEGRQPQHF.

V is TRBV6-5 and J is TRBJ1-6, with D uncertain. V was shortened by 3 bases and J by 9 bases, with 6 bases between the two germline ends. The CDR3 runs 12 residues. CDR1 is MNHEY, CDR2 SVGAGI, per germline. CDR3 in amino acids: CASSYDGSPLHF. CDR3 sequence (DNA): TGTGCCAGCAGTTATGACGGTTCACCCCTCCACTTT.

The chain carries TRBV6-2 or TRBV6-3 and TRBJ2-5; unclear D gene. V shed 0 bases and J shed 6 bases, with 17 bases lying between them. The CDR3 consists of 16 residues. Per germline, CDR1 MNHEY and CDR2 SVGEGT. The DNA of the CDR3 is TGTGCCAGCAGTTACTCCGAGTGGATCGATTCAAAGACCCAGTACTTC. This codes for CASSYSEWIDSKTQYF.

The rearrangement joins TRBV11-2 to TRBJ2-5; 8 bases match TRBD1. Losses at the gene ends were 0 bases for V and 5 bases for J; bases not matched to a gene: 11. The germline CDR1 and CDR2 sequences are SGHAT and FQNNGV. The length of the CDR3 is 17 residues. The CDR3 loop is CASSLDRVSGGPETQYF. In DNA, the CDR3 is TGTGCCAGCAGCTTAGATCGGGTTTCAGGGGGCCCGGAGACCCAGTACTTC.

CDR3 in amino acids: CASRPGQINQPQHF. CDR3 in DNA: TGTGCCAGCAGACCGGGACAGATAAATCAGCCCCAGCATTTT. The gene calls are TRBV27 and TRBJ1-5; 7 bases are a match to TRBD1. This CDR3 has 14 residues. J gave up 4 bases and V 6 bases, and 6 bases lay outside the gene matches. Germline CDR1 is MNHEY and CDR2 is SMNVEV (reference sequence).

This clone has just one count. The rearrangement uses TRBV7-9 and TRBJ1-4; TRBD1 matches at 12 bases. The length of the CDR3 is 13 residues. Per the germline V gene, CDR1 is SEHNR and CDR2 is FQNEAQ (reference sequence). V was clipped by 8 bases and J by 7 bases; unmatched bases: 2. CDR3 protein: CASRGQGAEKLFF. For the CDR3, the DNA is TGTGCCAGCCGGGGACAGGGGGCTGAAAAACTGTTTTTT. Supplemented by reference TRBV7-9 and TRBJ1-4, the full variable domain reads DTGVSQNPRHKITKRGQNVTFRCDPISEHNRLYWYRQTLGQGPEFLTYFQNEAQLEKSRLLSDRFSAERPKGSFSTLEIQRTEQGDSAMYLCASRGQGAEKLFFGSGTQLSVL.

This clone was observed a handful of times. The chain links TRBV7-9 to TRBJ2-7; D is undetermined. This CDR3 comprises 13 residues. CDR1 is SEHNR, CDR2 FQNEAQ, per germline (reference sequence). Trimming shortened V by 5 bases and J by 4 bases, and 12 bases separated the two germline ends. In DNA, the CDR3 is TGTGCCAGCAGCCCCGCCGCCGGGTACGAGCAGTACTTC. This codes for CASSPAAGYEQYF.

The chain is built from TRBV7-6 and TRBJ1-4, with unresolved D. The CDR3 sequence is 15 residues long. Between the trimmed V and J ends, which lost 1 base and 8 bases, there was a span of 14 bases. Germline assignment: CDR1 SGHVS and CDR2 FNYEAQ. The CDR3: CASSLGAVGGEKLFF. As DNA, the CDR3 is TGTGCCAGCAGCTTAGGTGCGGTAGGAGGGGAAAAACTGTTTTTT.

The chain recombines TRBV5-4 with TRBJ2-5; possible D gene TRBD1, 6 bases. The CDR3 loop spans 14 amino acids. V was clipped by 0 bases and J by 3 bases, with 9 bases between them. Germline V CDR1 and CDR2: SGHNT, YYREEE (reference sequence). This chain's CDR3 is CASSLDREKETQYF. In nucleotides, the CDR3 is TGTGCCAGCAGCTTGGACAGGGAAAAAGAGACCCAGTACTTC.

This chain connects TRBV2 to TRBJ2-7, with no clear D. The V and J ends lost 5 bases and 3 bases respectively, with 14 bases between them. The CDR3 is 14 residues long. Germline loops: CDR1 SNHLY, CDR2 FYNNEI. CDR3 region: CASSRNPTNYEQYF. Here the CDR3 DNA reads TGTGCCAGCAGTCGCAACCCTACTAACTACGAGCAGTACTTC.

The chain is built from TRBV3-1 (or the pseudogene TRBV3-2) and TRBJ2-3, with no clear D. Germline CDR1 reads LGHDT; CDR2 reads YNNKEL (reference sequence). This CDR3 has 12 amino acids. The V gene lost 3 bases and the J gene lost 5 bases, with 6 bases spanning the gap. CDR3 sequence (DNA): TGTGCCAGCAGCCAGGGGATAGATACGCAGTATTTT. This encodes CASSQGIDTQYF.

The chain is built from TRBV11-2 and TRBJ2-1, with D possibly TRBD1 on 5 matching bases. Germline V gene data show CDR1 as SGHAT and CDR2 as FQNNGV. Trimming stripped 2 bases from V and 2 bases from J, with 10 bases between. The CDR3 is made up of 15 amino acids. CDR3 in DNA: TGTGCCAGCAGCTTATTTGGGGCAACCTACAATGAGCAGTTCTTC. Encoded protein: CASSLFGATYNEQFF.

The chain carries TRBV27 and TRBJ2-1; D uncertain. V shed 3 bases and J shed 4 bases, with 13 bases lying between them. Germline V CDR1 and CDR2: MNHEY, SMNVEV (reference sequence). The CDR3 is 15 residues long. The CDR3 region has the DNA TGTGCCAGCAGTTTTTCTGCCCCCATATACAATGAGCAGTTCTTC. Translating gives CASSFSAPIYNEQFF.

The chain recombines TRBV18 with TRBJ1-1, with D maybe TRBD1 (5 bases). CDR3 length equals 14 residues. V was pared by 3 bases and J by 6 bases, with 14 bases between. Germline V lookup: CDR1 KGHSH, CDR2 LQKENI. The CDR3 is CASSPQGGGAEAFF. CDR3 DNA: TGTGCCAGCTCACCCCAGGGTGGAGGCGCTGAAGCTTTCTTT. The variable domain in full, with the rest retrieved from reference TRBV18 and TRBJ1-1, is NAGVMQNPRHLVRRRGQEARLRCSPMKGHSHVYWYRQLPEEGLKFMVYLQKENIIDESGMPKERFSAEFPKEGPSILRIQQVVRGDSAAYFCASSPQGGGAEAFFGQGTRLTVV.

The chain couples TRBV3-1 (or the pseudogene TRBV3-2) to TRBJ1-3; D is unresolved. There are 13 residues in the CDR3. Between the trimmed V and J ends, which lost 4 bases and 1 base, there was a span of 5 bases. Germline-derived CDR1 and CDR2 are LGHDT and YNNKEL (reference sequence). CDR3 nucleotides: TGTGCCAGCAGCCCAGGTTCTGGAAACACCATATATTTT. It codes for CASSPGSGNTIYF.

CDR3 bases: TGTGCCAGCAGCGTAGCCCATGGCGAGGGAAACACCATATATTTT. This gives the protein CASSVAHGEGNTIYF. This chain links TRBV9 with TRBJ1-3; D is undetermined. Germline CDR1 SGDLS, CDR2 YYNGEE. This CDR3 is 15 amino acids long. V shed 0 bases and J shed 4 bases, with 11 bases lying between them.